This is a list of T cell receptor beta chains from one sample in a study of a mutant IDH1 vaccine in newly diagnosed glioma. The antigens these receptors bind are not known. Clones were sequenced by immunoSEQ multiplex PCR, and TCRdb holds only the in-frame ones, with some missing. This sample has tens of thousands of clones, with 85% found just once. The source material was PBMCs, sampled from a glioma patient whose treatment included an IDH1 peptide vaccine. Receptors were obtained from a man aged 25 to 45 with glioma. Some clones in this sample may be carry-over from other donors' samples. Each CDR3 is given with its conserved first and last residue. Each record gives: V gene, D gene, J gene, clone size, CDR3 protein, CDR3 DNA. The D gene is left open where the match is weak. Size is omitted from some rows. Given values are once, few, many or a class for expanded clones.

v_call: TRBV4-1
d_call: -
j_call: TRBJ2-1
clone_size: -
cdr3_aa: CASSPSPFNEQFF
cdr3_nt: TGCGCCAGCAGCCCCTCGCCGTTCAATGAGCAGTTCTTC

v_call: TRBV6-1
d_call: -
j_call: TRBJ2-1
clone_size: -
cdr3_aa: CASSAQKRLYNEQFF
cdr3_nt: TGTGCCAGCAGTGCCCAAAAGCGGCTCTACAATGAGCAGTTCTTC

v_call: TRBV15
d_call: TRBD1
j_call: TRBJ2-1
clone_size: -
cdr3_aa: CATSSRTGTGEQFF
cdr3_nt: TGTGCCACCAGCTCCCGGACAGGGACGGGTGAGCAGTTCTTC

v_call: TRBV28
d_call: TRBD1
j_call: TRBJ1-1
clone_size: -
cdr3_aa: CASSAGQYEAFF
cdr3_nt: TGTGCCAGCAGTGCGGGACAGTATGAAGCTTTCTTT

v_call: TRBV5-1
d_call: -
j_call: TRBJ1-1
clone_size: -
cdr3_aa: CASSLATEGWSEAFF
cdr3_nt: TGCGCCAGCAGCTTGGCCACGGAGGGATGGTCTGAAGCTTTCTTT

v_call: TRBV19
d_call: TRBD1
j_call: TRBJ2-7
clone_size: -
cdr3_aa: CASSPRQGEVYEQYF
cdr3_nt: TGTGCCAGTAGCCCAAGACAGGGAGAGGTCTACGAGCAGTACTTC

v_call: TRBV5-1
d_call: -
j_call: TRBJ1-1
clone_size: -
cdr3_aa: CASSLRRERNTEAFF
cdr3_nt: TGCGCCAGCAGCTTGCGAAGGGAGAGGAATACTGAAGCTTTCTTT

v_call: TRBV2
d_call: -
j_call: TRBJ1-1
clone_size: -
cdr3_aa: CASSGVSTMNTEAFF
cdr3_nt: TGTGCCAGCAGTGGGGTTTCCACTATGAACACTGAAGCTTTCTTT

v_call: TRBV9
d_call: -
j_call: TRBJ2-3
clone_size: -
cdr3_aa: CASSVSSTDTQYF
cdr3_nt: TGTGCCAGCAGCGTCTCGAGCACAGATACGCAGTATTTT

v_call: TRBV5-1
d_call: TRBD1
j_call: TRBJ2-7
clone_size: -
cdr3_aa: CASSSISGGIYEQYF
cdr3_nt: TGCGCCAGCAGCTCGATTTCAGGGGGAATATACGAGCAGTACTTC

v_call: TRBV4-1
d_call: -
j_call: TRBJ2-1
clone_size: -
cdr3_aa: CASSRTVLNEQFF
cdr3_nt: TGCGCCAGCAGCCGGACAGTACTGAATGAGCAGTTCTTC

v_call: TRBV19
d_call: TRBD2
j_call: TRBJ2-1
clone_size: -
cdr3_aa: CASSTGRGINYNEQFF
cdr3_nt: TGTGCCAGTAGTACGGGGCGGGGGATTAATTACAATGAGCAGTTCTTC

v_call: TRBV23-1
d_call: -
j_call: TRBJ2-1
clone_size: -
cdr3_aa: CARTRNSENNEQFF
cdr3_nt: TGCGCCAGGACCCGGAACAGCGAAAACAATGAGCAGTTCTTC

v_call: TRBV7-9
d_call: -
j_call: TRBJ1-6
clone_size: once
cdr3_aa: CASSPKRVGDSPLHF
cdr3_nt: TGTGCCAGCAGCCCAAAGAGGGTAGGGGATTCACCCCTCCACTTT

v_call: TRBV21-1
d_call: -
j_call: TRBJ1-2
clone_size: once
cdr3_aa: CASSKRRGKYGYTF
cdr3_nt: TGTGCCAGCAGCAAACGGCGGGGGAAGTATGGCTACACCTTC

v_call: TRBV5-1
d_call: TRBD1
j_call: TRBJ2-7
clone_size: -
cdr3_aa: CASSLRDRGTGGPREQYF
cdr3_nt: TGCGCCAGCAGCCTCCGGGACAGGGGAACGGGAGGGCCACGGGAGCAGTACTTC

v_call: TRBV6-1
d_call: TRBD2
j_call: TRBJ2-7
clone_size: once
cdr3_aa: CASTGSGKYEQYF
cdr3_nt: TGTGCCAGCACCGGGAGCGGGAAATACGAGCAGTACTTC

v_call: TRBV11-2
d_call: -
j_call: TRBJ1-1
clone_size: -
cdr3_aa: CASSLVGGLGTEAFF
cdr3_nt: TGTGCCAGCAGCTTAGTCGGGGGGCTCGGCACTGAAGCTTTCTTT

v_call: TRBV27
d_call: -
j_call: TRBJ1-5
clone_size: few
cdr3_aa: CASRQGSVIQPQHF
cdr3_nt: TGTGCCAGCAGACAGGGTTCGGTTATCCAGCCCCAGCATTTT

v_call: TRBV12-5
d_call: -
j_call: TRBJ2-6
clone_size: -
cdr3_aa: CASGSLSAGQSRANVLTF
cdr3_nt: TGTGCTAGTGGTAGCCTTTCTGCAGGACAAAGTCGGGCCAACGTCCTGACTTTC

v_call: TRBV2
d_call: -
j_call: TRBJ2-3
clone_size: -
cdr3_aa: CASSPGTSERDTQYF
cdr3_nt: TGTGCCAGTTCACCAGGGACATCCGAGAGGGATACGCAGTATTTT

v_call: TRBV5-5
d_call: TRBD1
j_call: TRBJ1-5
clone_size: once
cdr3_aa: CASSLGTGGQPQHF
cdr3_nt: TGTGCCAGCAGCTTGGGGACAGGGGGTCAGCCCCAGCATTTT

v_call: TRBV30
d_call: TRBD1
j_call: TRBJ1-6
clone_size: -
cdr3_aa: CAWRGSGTGDSPLHF
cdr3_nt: TGTGCCTGGAGGGGATCCGGGACAGGGGATTCACCCCTCCACTTT

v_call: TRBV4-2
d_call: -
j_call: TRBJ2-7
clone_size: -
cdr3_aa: CASSQVGTYEQYF
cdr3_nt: TGTGCCAGCAGCCAAGTCGGGACTTACGAGCAGTACTTC

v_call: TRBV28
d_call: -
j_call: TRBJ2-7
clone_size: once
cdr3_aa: CASSLTPGVNEQYF
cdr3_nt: TGTGCCAGCAGTTTAACCCCCGGGGTCAACGAGCAGTACTTC

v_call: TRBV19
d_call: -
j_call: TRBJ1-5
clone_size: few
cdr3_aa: CASSSGDQPQHF
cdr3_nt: TGTGCCAGTAGTTCAGGGGATCAGCCCCAGCATTTT

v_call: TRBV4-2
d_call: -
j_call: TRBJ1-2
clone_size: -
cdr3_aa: CASSQEGPGNGYTF
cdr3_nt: TGTGCCAGCAGCCAAGAAGGTCCAGGGAACGGCTACACCTTC

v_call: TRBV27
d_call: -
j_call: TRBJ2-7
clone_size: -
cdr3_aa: CASSPQSSYEQYF
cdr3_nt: TGTGCCAGCAGTCCACAGAGCTCCTACGAGCAGTACTTC

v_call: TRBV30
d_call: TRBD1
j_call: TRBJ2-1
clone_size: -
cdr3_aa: CAWSPGTGWNEQFF
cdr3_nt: TGTGCCTGGAGCCCCGGGACAGGGTGGAATGAGCAGTTCTTC

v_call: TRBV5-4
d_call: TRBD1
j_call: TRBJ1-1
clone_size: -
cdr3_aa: CASSLRQGNTEAFF
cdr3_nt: TGTGCCAGCAGCTTACGACAGGGGAACACTGAAGCTTTCTTT

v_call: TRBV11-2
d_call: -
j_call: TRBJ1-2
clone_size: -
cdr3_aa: CASSATSHGYTF
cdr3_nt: TGTGCCAGCAGCGCCACAAGTCATGGCTACACCTTC

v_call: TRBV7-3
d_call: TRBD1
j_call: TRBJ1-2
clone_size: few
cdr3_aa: CASSLDRGSSGYTF
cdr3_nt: TGTGCCAGCAGCTTAGACAGGGGCTCTTCTGGCTACACCTTC

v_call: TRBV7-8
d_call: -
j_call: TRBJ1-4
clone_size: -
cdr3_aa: CASSLSTGILAEKLFF
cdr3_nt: TGTGCCAGCAGCTTATCAACGGGTATTTTGGCCGAAAAACTGTTTTTT

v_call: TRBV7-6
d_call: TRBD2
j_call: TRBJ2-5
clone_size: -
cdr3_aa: CASSLETSGEGQQETQYF
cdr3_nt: TGTGCCAGCAGCTTAGAGACTAGCGGGGAGGGCCAACAAGAGACCCAGTACTTC

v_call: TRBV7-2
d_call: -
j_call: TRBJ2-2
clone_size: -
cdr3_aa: CASSARLANTGELFF
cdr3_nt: TGTGCCAGCAGCGCGAGACTCGCGAACACCGGGGAGCTGTTTTTT

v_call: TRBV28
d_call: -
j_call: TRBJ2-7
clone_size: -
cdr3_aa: CASSSPGINYEQYF
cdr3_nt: TGTGCCAGCAGTTCCCCCGGGATAAACTACGAGCAGTACTTC

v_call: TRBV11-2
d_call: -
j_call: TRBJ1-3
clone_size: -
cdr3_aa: CASSLGGSGNTIYF
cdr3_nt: TGTGCCAGCAGTCTAGGGGGCTCTGGAAACACCATATATTTT

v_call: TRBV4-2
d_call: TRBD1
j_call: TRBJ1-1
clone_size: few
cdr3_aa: CASSQVSGGTFMNTEAFF
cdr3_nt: TGTGCCAGCAGCCAAGTATCAGGGGGGACCTTCATGAACACTGAAGCTTTCTTT

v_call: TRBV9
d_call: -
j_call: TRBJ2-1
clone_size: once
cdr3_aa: CASGYNEQFF
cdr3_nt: TGTGCCAGCGGTTACAATGAGCAGTTCTTC

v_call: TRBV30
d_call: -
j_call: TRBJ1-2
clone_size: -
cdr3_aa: CAWRIWGMGYGYTF
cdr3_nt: TGTGCCTGGAGGATCTGGGGAATGGGTTATGGCTACACCTTC

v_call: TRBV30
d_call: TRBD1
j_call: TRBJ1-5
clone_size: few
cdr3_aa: CAWSRQGYQPQHF
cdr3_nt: TGTGCCTGGAGCAGACAGGGGTATCAGCCCCAGCATTTT

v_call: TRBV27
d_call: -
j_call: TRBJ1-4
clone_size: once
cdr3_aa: CASSSQGGGTNEKLFF
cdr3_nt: TGTGCCAGCAGTTCACAGGGTGGGGGGACTAATGAAAAACTGTTTTTT

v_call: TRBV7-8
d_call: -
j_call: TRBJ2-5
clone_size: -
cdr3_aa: CASSLAGASLVWETQYF
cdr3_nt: TGTGCCAGCAGCTTAGCGGGGGCCAGCCTAGTCTGGGAGACCCAGTACTTC

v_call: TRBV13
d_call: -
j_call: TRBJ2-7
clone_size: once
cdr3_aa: CASSFQTVGEQYF
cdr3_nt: TGTGCCAGCAGCTTCCAAACCGTTGGCGAGCAGTACTTC

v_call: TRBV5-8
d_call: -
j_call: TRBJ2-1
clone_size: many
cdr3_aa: CASSPFLLGNRGRVNEQFF
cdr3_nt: TGTGCCAGCAGCCCTTTCCTCTTGGGGAACAGGGGGAGGGTCAATGAGCAGTTCTTC

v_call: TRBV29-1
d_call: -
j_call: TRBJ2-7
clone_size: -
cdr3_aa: CSVGSGAEYEQYF
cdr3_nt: TGCAGCGTTGGCTCCGGGGCCGAATACGAGCAGTACTTC

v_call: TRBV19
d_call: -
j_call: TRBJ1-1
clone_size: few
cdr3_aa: CASSIGPNTEAFF
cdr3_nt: TGTGCCAGTAGTATAGGGCCGAACACTGAAGCTTTCTTT

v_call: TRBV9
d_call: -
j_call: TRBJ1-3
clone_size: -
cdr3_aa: CASSVEDFRDKGDNQDISGNTIYF
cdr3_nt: TGTGCCAGCAGCGTAGAAGATTTCCGGGACAAGGGGGACAACCAAGATATCTCTGGAAACACCATATATTTT

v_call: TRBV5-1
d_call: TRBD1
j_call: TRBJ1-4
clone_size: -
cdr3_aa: CASSSGQGDEKLFF
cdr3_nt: TGCGCCAGCAGCTCGGGACAGGGAGATGAAAAACTGTTTTTT

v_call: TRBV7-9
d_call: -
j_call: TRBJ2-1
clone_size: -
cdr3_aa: CASRFHESGHNEQFF
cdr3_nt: TGTGCCAGCAGGTTCCATGAGTCGGGCCACAATGAGCAGTTCTTC

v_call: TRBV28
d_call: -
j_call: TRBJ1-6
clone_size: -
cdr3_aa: CASSFGHIERSPLHF
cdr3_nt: TGTGCCAGCAGTTTCGGGCACATCGAACGTTCACCCCTCCACTTT

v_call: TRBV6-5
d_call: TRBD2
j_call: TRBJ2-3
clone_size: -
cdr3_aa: CASSPPAGGHTQYF
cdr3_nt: TGTGCCAGCAGTCCACCAGCGGGAGGGCATACGCAGTATTTT